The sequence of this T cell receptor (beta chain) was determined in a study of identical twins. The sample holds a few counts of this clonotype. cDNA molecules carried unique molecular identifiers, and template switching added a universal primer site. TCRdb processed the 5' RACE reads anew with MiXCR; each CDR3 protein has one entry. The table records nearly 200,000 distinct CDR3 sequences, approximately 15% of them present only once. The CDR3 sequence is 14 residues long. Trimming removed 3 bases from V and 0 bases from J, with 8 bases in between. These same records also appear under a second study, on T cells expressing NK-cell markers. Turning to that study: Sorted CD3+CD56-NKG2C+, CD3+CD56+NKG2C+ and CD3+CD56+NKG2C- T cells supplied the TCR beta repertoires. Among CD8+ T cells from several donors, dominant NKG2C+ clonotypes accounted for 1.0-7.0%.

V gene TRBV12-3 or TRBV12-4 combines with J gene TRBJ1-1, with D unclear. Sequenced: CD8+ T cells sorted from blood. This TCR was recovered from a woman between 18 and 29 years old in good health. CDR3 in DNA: TGTGCCAGCAGTTTTGACCTAATGAACACTGAAGCTTTCTTT. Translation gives CASSFDLMNTEAFF.